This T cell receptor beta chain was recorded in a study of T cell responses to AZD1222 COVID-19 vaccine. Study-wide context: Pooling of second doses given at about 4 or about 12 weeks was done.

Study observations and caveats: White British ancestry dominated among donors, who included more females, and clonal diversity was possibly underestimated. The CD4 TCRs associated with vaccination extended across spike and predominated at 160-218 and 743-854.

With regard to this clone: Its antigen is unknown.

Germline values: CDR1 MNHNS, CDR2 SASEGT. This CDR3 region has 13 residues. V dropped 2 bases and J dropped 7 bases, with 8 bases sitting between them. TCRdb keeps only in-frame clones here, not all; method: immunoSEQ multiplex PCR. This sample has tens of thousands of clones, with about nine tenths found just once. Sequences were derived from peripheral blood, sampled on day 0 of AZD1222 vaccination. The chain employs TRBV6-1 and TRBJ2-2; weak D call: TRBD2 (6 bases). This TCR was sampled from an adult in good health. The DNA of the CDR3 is TGTGCCAGCAGTGAAAGGGAGGTCGGGGAGCTGTTTTTT. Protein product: CASSEREVGELFF.